This TCR beta chain was sequenced in a study of Graves' ophthalmopathy and Graves' hyperthyroidism (dated by TCRdb to between 2018 and 2020). Notes on the research overall: Peripheral blood samples were taken at the time of initial diagnosis, before any treatment was given. The study used TCR beta repertoire signatures to distinguish Graves' ophthalmopathy from Graves' hyperthyroidism and to predict progression to ophthalmopathy. In total, approximately 130 blood samples were TCR-sequenced: 40 to 45 ophthalmopathy, some 80 hyperthyroidism and approximately 17 hyperthyroidism-to-ophthalmopathy patients. To explore V-J signatures distinguishing ophthalmopathy from hyperthyroidism, a discovery set of under 110 patients (roughly 45 ophthalmopathy, 55 to 60 stable hyperthyroidism) was enrolled. An independent validation cohort was composed of roughly 18 hyperthyroidism patients and 17 patients who later progressed from hyperthyroidism to ophthalmopathy. In six hyperthyroidism patients, the T-cell repertoire of thyroid tissue was compared with the T-cell repertoire of blood. Following sampling, methimazole starting at 30 mg daily was administered to hyperthyroidism patients, and high-dose intravenous methylprednisolone was administered to ophthalmopathy patients. The 85 to 100 discovery patients were divided at random into training and test sets in a 7:3 ratio.

On this clonotype: Its binding antigen is unknown. Per-nucleotide qualities are absent, and no much larger clonotype sits a single base away.

A patient counted as having stable hyperthyroidism if there was no progression to ophthalmopathy within 18 months of follow-up. The hyperthyroidism patients were 18 to 65 years old and newly diagnosed, with a disease duration of less than 2 months. Patients were excluded if they had other autoimmune diseases, uncontrolled infections, pregnancy or lactation. Clinical symptoms, serum thyroxine, TRAb, thyroid ultrasound and orbital computed tomography were used for diagnosis. PBMCs were isolated from 10 ml of fresh peripheral blood by Ficoll-Paque density gradient centrifugation. Total RNA was extracted using Trizol reagent, and RNA quality was checked on an Agilent 2100 Bioanalyzer. TCR beta CDR3 regions were amplified from RNA transcripts for repertoire sequencing. HTBI primers and the Qiagen OneStep RT-PCR kit were used in a first-round RT-PCR, which was followed by a second-round multiplex PCR, size selection and purification. The libraries underwent paired-end sequencing with 100 bp reads on an Illumina HiSeq2000. In the source study's methods: SOAPnuke was used for read processing, and reads with adapters, uncalled bases, a mean Phred below 15, or no exact constant-primer or identifier match were discarded. High-quality paired reads were merged with COPE v1.2.5. Each unique nucleotide sequence was defined as a clonotype, and clonotypes were aligned to IMGT TRB V, D and J references with MiTCR v1.1. Only V-J combinations with frequency above 0.0001 were analysed, covering about 99% of repertoires. For each V-J combination, a TCR clonal expansion and chaos score was defined as the ratio of F50 clonal expansion to chaos observed in the TCRdist matrix. Welch's t-statistics and random forest were used to narrow the features down to roughly twelve V-J combinations, which were then fed into a naive Bayes classifier. The similarity between thyroid and blood repertoires was quantified using the Morisita-Horn index. The public reads were reprocessed in TCRdb via fastp at Q25 and MiXCR, keeping in-frame beta chains. Identical CDR3 proteins give one entry, which carries the most common genes and DNA. The V and J calls, along with clone size, are taken from TCRdb and not from the paper's own processing. This sample gives 400,000 to 500,000 distinct CDR3 sequences in total; under 25% of them show up just once. Together, the top ten hold 2.5% to 3.5% of the sample.

Beyond this particular receptor, the publication reports: Sample size was not predetermined statistically, and investigators were not blinded to group allocation. Ophthalmopathy was separated from stable hyperthyroidism by the 13-signature model with around 89% sensitivity and less than 82% specificity in cross-validation and with 80%/75% in the test set. Most expanded thyroid clonotypes with a frequency above 0.001 also appeared in blood, which suggests that blood repertoires may reflect the immune response in the thyroid. In validation, the model predicted ophthalmopathy progression with about 70% sensitivity and 72.22% specificity; approximately 12 predicted patients were CT-confirmed with GO in a median of approximately six months.

The sample comprised peripheral blood. The source of this sequence is a woman aged 18-30 years with stable Graves' hyperthyroidism. Donor details come from another sample of the same person, matched by shared clones.

The sequenced DNA: TGTGCCAGCAGTTCGACAGGGCTTTTATCCGCTTTCTTT. Translated, this is CASSSTGLLSAFF. The chain was built from TRBV6-5 and TRBJ1-1, with 7 bases matching TRBD1. Ends trimmed: V by 4 bases, J by 11 bases; bases unmatched to a gene: 10. The cysteine opens and the phenylalanine closes a CDR3 of 13 amino acids. Only the CDR3 part of the read is kept: 39 bases, read in frame from the first base. The germline V gene yields MNHEY for CDR1 and SVGAGI for CDR2.